What follows are 23 T cell receptor beta chains derived from one specimen sequenced in a study of STAT5B mutations in CD4+ large granular lymphocyte leukemia (dated by TCRdb to between 2021 and 2023). The library was built by means of the immunoSEQ multiplex PCR assay. In its TCRdb copy, this immuneACCESS table keeps in-frame sequences only and misses some clones. Where compared with another copy, unresolved V genes explain less than half of these, and the others have no known cause. The sample records 32,000 or so clones, about 82% of which are singletons. The ten largest account for around 4.4% of the sample. Sequencing input: CD4+ T cells from blood buffy coats. The origin of the receptors is a human donor in good health.

This chain links TRBV6-1 with TRBJ2-1; D gene ambiguous. This CDR3 comprises 12 residues. Looked up from germline, CDR1 is MNHNS and CDR2 is SASEGT. V lost 2 bases and J 12 bases, leaving 11 bases between the germline ends. The CDR3 region has the DNA TGTGCCAGCAGTGAATTAGAGCAAAGGCAGTTCTTC. Its translation: CASSELEQRQFF.

This clone has just a few counts. This chain uses TRBV4-3 with TRBJ1-5; D remains ambiguous. The ends were cut back, 4 bases at V and 0 bases at J, with 13 bases in the middle. Germline values: CDR1 LGHNA, CDR2 YSLEER. This CDR3 has 16 residues. The CDR3 nucleotides are TGCGCCAGCAGCCTTGAGGCCAGTAATAGCAATCAGCCCCAGCATTTT. Its translation is CASSLEASNSNQPQHF.

In this sample, this clone turned up once. V and J are TRBV7-9 and TRBJ1-5; D not certain. This CDR3 is built from 12 residues. Germline V lookup: CDR1 SEHNR, CDR2 FQNEAQ (reference sequence). Trimming cost V 5 bases and J 3 bases, with 5 bases left between them. The CDR3 nucleotides are TGTGCCAGCAGCCCCAACAATCAGCCCCAGCATTTT. Residues: CASSPNNQPQHF.

This clone was counted between two and nine times. The chain combines TRBV29-1 with TRBJ2-7, with 8 bases lining up with TRBD1. Unmatched junction bases numbered 4, after V lost 7 bases and J lost 5 bases. The CDR3 has 11 amino acids. Germline V gene lookup returns CDR1 SQVTM and CDR2 ANQGSEA. CDR3 in amino acids: CSADRGHEQYF. The CDR3 DNA sequence: TGCAGCGCTGACAGGGGTCACGAGCAGTACTTC.

The V call is TRBV7-8, the J call TRBJ2-3, with D perhaps matching TRBD2 (5 bases). This CDR3 region has 16 residues. The V gene lost 4 bases and the J gene lost 4 bases, with 18 bases spanning the gap. CDR1 and CDR2 from the germline V gene are SGHVS and FQNEAQ. The CDR3, as DNA: TGTGCCAGCAGCTCCAAGCGGTCCTGGGTCGCAGATACGCAGTATTTT. Its protein product is CASSSKRSWVADTQYF.

The genes are TRBV30 and TRBJ2-3, with 8 bases matching TRBD1. Germline CDR1 and CDR2: GTSNPN and SVGIG (reference sequence). CDR3 length: 15 residues. Trimming removed 3 bases from V and 8 bases from J; junction bases left unmatched: 13. CDR3 loop: CAWRLPGTGGGTQYF. CDR3 bases: TGTGCCTGGAGACTCCCCGGGACAGGTGGGGGTACGCAGTATTTT.

V usage is TRBV7-9 and J usage is TRBJ1-1; 7 nucleotides agree with TRBD1. J gave up 7 bases and V 1 base, and 6 bases lay outside the gene matches. The CDR3 contains 14 residues. CDR1 and CDR2 (germline): SEHNR, FQNEAQ (reference sequence). The CDR3 coding sequence is TGTGCCAGCAGCTTAGAAGGGGGCTCGGGTGAAGCTTTCTTT. Protein: CASSLEGGSGEAFF. Drawing the rest from reference TRBV7-9 and TRBJ1-1, the complete variable domain is DTGVSQNPRHKITKRGQNVTFRCDPISEHNRLYWYRQTLGQGPEFLTYFQNEAQLEKSRLLSDRFSAERPKGSFSTLEIQRTEQGDSAMYLCASSLEGGSGEAFFGQGTRLTVV.

The chain joins TRBV6-5 to TRBJ1-5; no clear D. The CDR3 is 14 amino acids. The V end lost 2 bases, the J end lost 6 bases, and 11 bases lay between the germline ends. CDR1 is MNHEY and CDR2 is SVGAGI in the germline V gene. The CDR3 DNA reads TGTGCCAGCAGTTACGACAAGGGCAGTCAGCCCCAGCATTTT. It encodes CASSYDKGSQPQHF.

V gene TRBV9 combines with J gene TRBJ1-1; possible D gene TRBD1, 5 bases. The CDR3 spans 14 residues. Germline CDR1 and CDR2: SGDLS and YYNGEE. Trimming stripped 0 bases from V and 4 bases from J, with 10 bases between. The DNA for the CDR3 is TGTGCCAGCAGCGTAGGGGCAGGGACCACTGAAGCTTTCTTT. It yields the protein CASSVGAGTTEAFF.

This clone was counted only a few times. The V gene is TRBV7-9, the J gene TRBJ2-2; D gene ambiguous. The CDR3 covers 11 residues. CDR1 is SEHNR, CDR2 FQNEAQ, per germline (reference sequence). V was clipped by 2 bases and J by 7 bases, with 2 bases between them. The CDR3 coding sequence is TGTGCCAGCAGCTTAAGCGGGGAGCTGTTTTTT. Translated: CASSLSGELFF.

CDR3 residues: CASSQDWATEYEKLFF. CDR3 DNA: TGTGCCAGCAGCCAAGATTGGGCCACCGAATATGAAAAACTGTTTTTT. The rearrangement joins TRBV14 to TRBJ1-4; D not resolved. Germline V lookup: CDR1 SGHDN, CDR2 FVKESK. This CDR3 comprises 16 residues. V was cut by 0 bases and J by 6 bases, with 14 bases left in between.

This clone showed up just once. The chain has TRBV19 and TRBJ1-5; D may be TRBD1 (5 bases). The CDR3 loop spans 13 amino acids. CDR1 is LNHDA, CDR2 SQIVND, per germline (reference sequence). The V end lost 4 bases, the J end lost 7 bases, and 11 bases lay between the germline ends. CDR3 loop: CASSKGVRQPQHF. Written as DNA, the CDR3 is TGTGCCAGTAGTAAAGGGGTACGCCAGCCCCAGCATTTT.

This chain links TRBV20-1 with TRBJ2-2; D ambiguous. CDR3 length equals 11 residues. Trimming took 6 bases from V and 3 from J, leaving 5 bases between them. CDR1 and CDR2 from the germline V gene are DFQATT and SNEGSKA (reference sequence). The CDR3 sequence: CSAYHTGELFF. DNA of the CDR3: TGCAGTGCGTACCACACCGGGGAGCTGTTTTTT.

The V and J genes are TRBV6-1 and TRBJ2-5; 7 bases align to TRBD2. The CDR3 sequence is 15 residues long. Germline lookup yields CDR1 MNHNS and CDR2 SASEGT. Losses at the gene ends were 7 bases for V and 3 bases for J; bases not matched to a gene: 11. The CDR3 region is CASISGGGAEETQYF. The CDR3 DNA is TGTGCCAGCATCTCGGGGGGTGGGGCAGAAGAGACCCAGTACTTC.

This rearrangement joins TRBV30 to TRBJ1-5; maybe TRBD1 (6 bases). Trimming removed 2 bases at V and 4 bases at J, with 15 bases between. Germline CDR1 GTSNPN, CDR2 SVGIG (reference sequence). This CDR3 contains 15 residues. CDR3 sequence: CAWSQDSALNQPQHF. The CDR3 DNA reads TGTGCCTGGAGTCAGGACAGCGCTCTTAATCAGCCCCAGCATTTT. Variable domain in full (rest from reference TRBV30 and TRBJ1-5): SQTIHQWPATLVQPVGSPLSLECTVEGTSNPNLYWYRQAAGRGLQLLFYSVGIGQISSEVPQNLSASRPQDRQFILSSKKLLLSDSGFYLCAWSQDSALNQPQHFGDGTRLSIL.

This chain uses TRBV6-1 with TRBJ1-2; D is uncertain. The V end was cut by 7 bases, the J end by 4 bases, with 10 bases between. The germline V gene has CDR1 MNHNS and CDR2 SASEGT. CDR3 size: 12 residues. Here the CDR3 DNA reads TGTGCCAGCAACCTGAATCGCTATGGCTACACCTTC. This encodes CASNLNRYGYTF.

This chain joins TRBV28 and TRBJ1-2; D may be TRBD1 (5 bases). V gave up 7 bases and J gave up 6 bases, with 15 bases separating them. This CDR3 has 13 residues. Germline V lookup: CDR1 MDHEN, CDR2 SYDVKM. CDR3 residues: CASTRGVGDGYTF. DNA of the CDR3: TGTGCCAGCACCCGGGGGGTGGGGGATGGCTACACCTTC.

This chain uses TRBV30 with TRBJ2-7; TRBD1 matches 9 bases. V shed 3 bases and J 2 bases; nucleotides not matched to a gene: 5. The CDR3 loop spans 14 amino acids. Germline assignment: CDR1 GTSNPN and CDR2 SVGIG (reference sequence). This CDR3 reads CAWRGRDRAYEQYF. The CDR3 nucleotides are TGTGCCTGGAGGGGGAGGGACAGGGCCTACGAGCAGTACTTC.

V and J are TRBV5-6 and TRBJ1-5; D may be TRBD1 (6 bases). The CDR3 runs 17 residues. Germline CDR1 and CDR2: SGHDT and YYEEEE. The V and J ends lost 5 bases and 2 bases respectively, with 20 bases between them. The CDR3, as DNA: TGTGCCAGCAGACCCCACAGGGTATCGGGGGGCAATCAGCCCCAGCATTTT. Translating it yields CASRPHRVSGGNQPQHF. Using reference TRBV5-6 and TRBJ1-5 for the parts outside the CDR3, the full variable domain is DAGVTQSPTHLIKTRGQQVTLRCSPKSGHDTVSWYQQALGQGPQFIFQYYEEEERQRGNFPDRFSGHQFPNYSSELNVNALLLGDSALYLCASRPHRVSGGNQPQHFGDGTRLSIL.

V gene TRBV14 combines with J gene TRBJ2-7; maybe TRBD2 (5 bases). V was trimmed by 1 base and J by 9 bases, leaving 13 bases between them. The CDR3 has 13 amino acids. CDR1 SGHDN and CDR2 FVKESK come from the germline V gene. CDR3 in amino acids: CASSQGDLAVQYF. The CDR3 nucleotides are TGTGCCAGCAGCCAAGGCGACCTAGCAGTGCAGTACTTC. Drawing the rest from reference TRBV14 and TRBJ2-7, the complete variable domain is EAGVTQFPSHSVIEKGQTVTLRCDPISGHDNLYWYRRVMGKEIKFLLHFVKESKQDESGMPNNRFLAERTGGTYSTLKVQPAELEDSGVYFCASSQGDLAVQYFGPGTRLTVT.

This chain uses TRBV28 with TRBJ1-3; D gene ambiguous. Germline lookup yields CDR1 MDHEN and CDR2 SYDVKM. V lost 9 bases, J lost 8 bases, and 14 bases lay in between. The CDR3 sequence is 12 residues long. CDR3 in DNA: TGTGCCAGTAACTGGGGAAGGGACACCATATATTTT. Encoded protein: CASNWGRDTIYF.

The gene calls are TRBV5-1 and TRBJ2-1; TRBD2 matches at 13 bases. This CDR3 has 15 residues. Germline CDR1 SGHRS, CDR2 YFSETQ. J lost 9 bases, V lost 4 bases, and 7 bases had no gene match. CDR3 sequence reads: CASSLGLAGLGEQFF. The CDR3 DNA reads TGCGCCAGCAGCCTGGGACTAGCGGGATTGGGTGAGCAGTTCTTC. The complete variable domain, with remaining parts taken from reference TRBV5-1 and TRBJ2-1, reads KAGVTQTPRYLIKTRGQQVTLSCSPISGHRSVSWYQQTPGQGLQFLFEYFSETQRNKGNFPGRFSGRQFSNSRSEMNVSTLELGDSALYLCASSLGLAGLGEQFFGPGTRLTVL.

The chain combines TRBV6-5 with TRBJ2-3, with D hard to call. Germline V gives CDR1 MNHEY, CDR2 SVGAGI. This CDR3 is built from 14 residues. Trimming removed 2 bases at V and 4 bases at J, with 10 bases between. The CDR3 nucleotides are TGTGCCAGCAGTTACGGCGGTGGGTCAGATACGCAGTATTTT. This sequence encodes CASSYGGGSDTQYF.